This entry lists 13 T cell receptor beta chains sequenced from one sample in a study of CXCR3-negative and CXCR3-positive naive CD8 T cells. Study-wide findings and caveats: More hydrophobic TRB CDR3s occurred in CXCR3-positive than in CXCR3-negative naive cells.

UMI-labeled 5' RACE TRB cDNA libraries were prepared from the cells. TCRdb derives one entry per CDR3 protein from the 5' RACE reads, leaving out DNA. The sample has some 140,000 distinct CDR3 sequences; the top ten hold 0.45% to 0.6%. Their cognate antigens are unknown. Input material: naive CXCR3+ CD8+ T cells from blood. The sample's subset: CD45RO-CCR7+CD27+CD95- naive CD8+ T cells expressing CXCR3 (TNR3+). These receptors all stem from a human donor in good health. Some clones in this sample may be carry-over from other donors' samples.

The chain links TRBV7-9 to TRBJ2-5; without DNA, the TCRdb call of TRBD2 cannot be checked. Germline V gene data show CDR1 as SEHNR and CDR2 as FQNEAQ (reference sequence). This CDR3 comprises 15 residues. CDR3: CASSSQAGGRETQYF.

V is TRBV20-1 and J is TRBJ1-1. The CDR3 covers 12 residues. Germline loops: CDR1 DFQATT, CDR2 SNEGSKA (reference sequence). CDR3 amino acids: CSARVSDTEAFF.

V is TRBV7-2 and J is TRBJ2-7; TCRdb's assignment of TRBD1 cannot be checked, as there is no DNA. Germline V gives CDR1 SGHTA, CDR2 FQGNSA. The CDR3 length is 15 residues. This chain's CDR3 is CASSHWTASSYEQYF.

Here the CDR3 reads CASSSPGDYSTDTQYF. The rearrangement joins TRBV27 to TRBJ2-3; with no DNA, the TCRdb D assignment of TRBD2 cannot be verified. This CDR3 has 16 residues. Germline V gene sequence: CDR1 MNHEY, CDR2 SMNVEV (reference sequence).

The chain couples TRBV5-1 to TRBJ2-7; there is no DNA to check the TCRdb D call of TRBD2. The CDR3 extends over 15 amino acids. Per the germline V gene, CDR1 is SGHRS and CDR2 is YFSETQ. CDR3 sequence: CASSSGLAVLYEQYF.

This chain links TRBV7-9 with TRBJ1-1. CDR1 SEHNR and CDR2 FQNEAQ come from the germline V gene (reference sequence). The CDR3 is 14 residues long. CDR3: CASSLADGNTEAFF. Full variable domain (outside the CDR3, taken from reference TRBV7-9 and TRBJ1-1): DTGVSQNPRHKITKRGQNVTFRCDPISEHNRLYWYRQTLGQGPEFLTYFQNEAQLEKSRLLSDRFSAERPKGSFSTLEIQRTEQGDSAMYLCASSLADGNTEAFFGQGTRLTVV.

The chain has TRBV2 and TRBJ2-7; the D gene TCRdb calls, TRBD1, cannot be checked with no DNA. The CDR3 has 15 residues. Looked up from germline, CDR1 is SNHLY and CDR2 is FYNNEI. The CDR3 sequence: CASSETGTVTYEQYF.

The rearrangement links TRBV28 to TRBJ1-3. The CDR3 has 18 amino acids. The V gene's germline CDR1 is MDHEN and CDR2 SYDVKM. The CDR3 loop is CASSLTAPGRPSGNTIYF. Full variable domain (outside the CDR3, taken from reference TRBV28 and TRBJ1-3): DVKVTQSSRYLVKRTGEKVFLECVQDMDHENMFWYRQDPGLGLRLIYFSYDVKMKEKGDIPEGYSVSREKKERFSLILESASTNQTSMYLCASSLTAPGRPSGNTIYFGEGSWLTVV.

This chain connects TRBV10-3 to TRBJ2-1. The germline V gene encodes CDR1 ENHRY and CDR2 SYGVKD. The CDR3 sequence is 11 residues long. This chain's CDR3 is CAISNEYEQFF.

The V call is TRBV15, the J call TRBJ2-3. The V gene's germline CDR1 is LNHNV and CDR2 YYDKDF (reference sequence). CDR3 length equals 13 residues. The CDR3 sequence is CATSRVGTDTQYF.

The gene calls are TRBV5-1 and TRBJ2-7; the D gene TCRdb calls, TRBD1, cannot be checked with no DNA. Germline CDR1 is SGHRS and CDR2 is YFSETQ. This CDR3 contains 15 residues. The CDR3 region is CASSSGQGVTYEQYF.

This chain connects TRBV20-1 to TRBJ2-1; checking the TCRdb D call of TRBD1 is not possible without DNA. Germline V lookup: CDR1 DFQATT, CDR2 SNEGSKA (reference sequence). This CDR3 comprises 16 residues. CDR3 sequence reads: CSARDHAGLSYNEQFF.

V is TRBV20-1 and J is TRBJ2-5. Germline CDR1 reads DFQATT; CDR2 reads SNEGSKA (reference sequence). The CDR3 has 12 residues. The CDR3 spells CSAGTVQETQYF.